Presented here are 22 T cell receptor beta chains from one specimen sequenced in a study of blood T cell repertoires in COVID-19 (dated by TCRdb to between 2020 and 2021). Library prep was done by the immunoSEQ multiplex PCR assay. Imported from immuneACCESS, the table was reduced by TCRdb to in-frame sequences with V and J called. These copies leave out some clones; in studies compared against another copy, an unresolved V gene accounts for under half, and the cause of the remainder is not known. Here the sample has some 220,000 clones; about four fifths occur a single time. The ten largest clonotypes hold 4% to 4.5% of the sample. Sequenced: peripheral blood. These receptors all stem from a man aged 50-60 years with acute or convalescent COVID-19.

The chain joins TRBV9 to TRBJ2-4, with D perhaps TRBD1 (6 bases). V lost 6 bases and J lost 0, with 19 bases in between. This CDR3 spans 17 amino acids. The germline V gene encodes CDR1 SGDLS and CDR2 YYNGEE. The CDR3 nucleotides read TGTGCCAGCACCCGAGGGGGAGCGGAGCGAGCCAAAAACATTCAGTACTTC. Its translation: CASTRGGAERAKNIQYF.

This clone was observed a handful of times. The chain uses TRBV5-4 and TRBJ2-2; D remains unclear. CDR3 size: 15 residues. Looked up from germline, CDR1 is SGHNT and CDR2 is YYREEE (reference sequence). With 0 bases removed from V and 1 base from J, the gap between germline ends came to 7 bases. CDR3 region: CASSLAAGNTGELFF. The CDR3 nucleotides are TGTGCCAGCAGCTTGGCGGCAGGGAACACCGGGGAGCTGTTTTTT.

This sequence joins TRBV7-6 and TRBJ2-2, with a tentative D call TRBD2 (6 bases). The length of the CDR3 is 14 residues. CDR1 and CDR2 from the germline V gene are SGHVS and FNYEAQ. Deletions cut 1 base from V and 3 bases from J, with 6 bases between. CDR3 bases: TGTGCCAGCAGCTTAGGGGACTACACCGGGGAGCTGTTTTTT. Its protein is CASSLGDYTGELFF.

This clone has a single count. The chain is built from TRBV19 and TRBJ2-1; 10 nucleotides agree with TRBD2. The CDR3 totals 15 residues. From germline, CDR1 is LNHDA and CDR2 SQIVND (reference sequence). V dropped 4 bases and J dropped 10; count of bases not matched to a gene: 10. CDR3 loop: CASSRSASGGNEQFF. CDR3 coding DNA: TGTGCCAGTAGTAGATCGGCTAGCGGGGGAAACGAGCAGTTCTTC.

The rearrangement uses TRBV15 and TRBJ1-4; 7 nucleotides align to TRBD1. The CDR3 is made up of 15 amino acids. V shed 4 bases and J 11 bases; nucleotides not matched to a gene: 13. Germline V gene lookup returns CDR1 LNHNV and CDR2 YYDKDF (reference sequence). The CDR3 reads CATSIFGTVNGKLFF. In DNA, the CDR3 is TGTGCCACCAGCATTTTTGGGACAGTTAATGGGAAACTGTTTTTT.

The chain combines TRBV7-9 with TRBJ2-4; no clear D. V was pared by 1 base and J by 1 base, with 11 bases between. This CDR3 region has 16 residues. Germline V gene sequence: CDR1 SEHNR, CDR2 FQNEAQ (reference sequence). The CDR3 spells CASSLVADGAKNIQYF. Here the CDR3 DNA reads TGTGCCAGCAGCTTAGTTGCCGACGGGGCCAAAAACATTCAGTACTTC. Full variable domain (missing parts from reference TRBV7-9 and TRBJ2-4): DTGVSQNPRHKITKRGQNVTFRCDPISEHNRLYWYRQTLGQGPEFLTYFQNEAQLEKSRLLSDRFSAERPKGSFSTLEIQRTEQGDSAMYLCASSLVADGAKNIQYFGAGTRLSVL.

V usage is TRBV5-1 and J usage is TRBJ1-6; D gene uncertain. CDR3 length: 13 amino acids. Looked up from germline, CDR1 is SGHRS and CDR2 is YFSETQ. Trimming removed 0 bases from V and 7 bases from J, with 5 bases in between. CDR3 region: CASSLAENSPLHF. The CDR3 DNA follows: TGCGCCAGCAGCTTGGCCGAGAATTCACCCCTCCACTTT.

In its sample, this clone was seen a few times. The rearrangement uses TRBV7-9 and TRBJ1-3; no reliable D call. CDR3 length equals 13 residues. Germline CDR1 reads SEHNR; CDR2 reads FQNEAQ (reference sequence). Trimming removed 2 bases from V and 4 bases from J, with 6 bases in between. The chain's CDR3 is CASSLQAGNTIYF. For the CDR3, the DNA is TGTGCCAGCAGCTTACAAGCCGGAAACACCATATATTTT.

The chain uses TRBV6-5 and TRBJ2-7, with 8 positions matching TRBD1. Germline CDR1 is MNHEY and CDR2 is SVGAGI. This CDR3 is built from 14 residues. V dropped 6 bases and J dropped 3; count of bases not matched to a gene: 7. CDR3 region: CASRPGGGLYEQYF. The CDR3 DNA follows: TGTGCCAGCAGGCCAGGGGGCGGCCTCTACGAGCAGTACTTC.

CDR3 amino acids: CASSERQGADEAFF. In DNA, the CDR3 is TGTGCCAGTAGTGAGAGACAGGGGGCCGATGAAGCTTTCTTT. V gene TRBV19 combines with J gene TRBJ1-1, with 10 positions matching TRBD1. The germline V gene has CDR1 LNHDA and CDR2 SQIVND (reference sequence). V was clipped by 5 bases and J by 7 bases; unmatched bases: 7. The CDR3 has 14 amino acids. Drawing the rest from reference TRBV19 and TRBJ1-1, the complete variable domain is DGGITQSPKYLFRKEGQNVTLSCEQNLNHDAMYWYRQDPGQGLRLIYYSQIVNDFQKGDIAEGYSVSREKKESFPLTVTSAQKNPTAFYLCASSERQGADEAFFGQGTRLTVV.

This clone was observed a single time. The chain has TRBV5-6 and TRBJ1-4, with D possibly matching TRBD1 (5 bases). The germline V gene encodes CDR1 SGHDT and CDR2 YYEEEE. With 4 bases removed from V and 8 bases from J, the gap between germline ends came to 15 bases. The CDR3 covers 14 residues. The CDR3 spells CASSRGVNGEKLFF. CDR3 sequence (DNA): TGTGCCAGCAGCCGGGGGGTTAATGGGGAAAAACTGTTTTTT.

The chain is built from TRBV12-5 and TRBJ1-4; the D is unclear. The CDR3 has 15 amino acids. V lost 0 bases to trimming and J lost 8 bases, with 13 bases between them. Per germline, CDR1 LGHNT and CDR2 FRNRAP. This CDR3 reads CASGLVLGGREKLFF. The DNA for the CDR3 is TGTGCTAGTGGTTTGGTACTTGGAGGAAGGGAAAAACTGTTTTTT. Complete variable domain (other parts from reference TRBV12-5 and TRBJ1-4): DARVTQTPRHKVTEMGQEVTMRCQPILGHNTVFWYRQTMMQGLELLAYFRNRAPLDDSGMPKDRFSAEMPDATLATLKIQPSEPRDSAVYFCASGLVLGGREKLFFGSGTQLSVL.

The chain is built from TRBV5-6 and TRBJ2-2; D call uncertain. Germline-derived CDR1 and CDR2 are SGHDT and YYEEEE. The CDR3 contains 12 residues. The germline V and J ends were trimmed by 2 bases and 7 bases, with 6 bases remaining between them. CDR3 protein: CASSFIIGELFF. In DNA, the CDR3 is TGTGCCAGCAGCTTTATTATCGGGGAGCTGTTTTTT.

The chain joins TRBV28 to TRBJ2-1, with TRBD2 identical over 13 bases. This CDR3 has 21 amino acids. From germline, CDR1 is MDHEN and CDR2 SYDVKM. V gave up 3 bases and J gave up 0 bases; unmatched junction bases: 14. Written as DNA, the CDR3 is TGTGCCAGCAGTTTGAGGGTTACCGGGACTAGCGGGATCAGCTCCTACAATGAGCAGTTCTTC. It codes for CASSLRVTGTSGISSYNEQFF.

This chain links TRBV29-1 with TRBJ2-1, with D perhaps TRBD2 (6 bases). The V end was cut by 7 bases, the J end by 2 bases, with 15 bases between. The germline V gene has CDR1 SQVTM and CDR2 ANQGSEA. This CDR3 comprises 14 residues. The CDR3: CSGSGRGAYNEQFF. CDR3 sequence (DNA): TGCAGCGGCTCCGGGAGAGGCGCCTACAATGAGCAGTTCTTC.

The chain combines TRBV4-1 with TRBJ2-5; 14 bases are a match to TRBD2. J was trimmed by 6 bases and V by 4 bases; bases with no gene match: 4. Germline CDR1 MGHRA, CDR2 YSYEKL. The CDR3 sequence is 15 residues long. The CDR3 here is CASSPGLAGVQTQYF. The CDR3 nucleotides read TGCGCCAGCAGCCCGGGACTAGCGGGAGTACAGACCCAGTACTTC.

J is TRBJ2-3 and V is TRBV19; possibly TRBD2 for D (7 bases). The CDR3 totals 16 residues. The germline gives CDR1 LNHDA, CDR2 SQIVND (reference sequence). The ends were cut back, 6 bases at V and 0 bases at J, with 16 bases in the middle. CDR3 bases: TGTGCCAGTAGCCCTCGGGGGGCGACTAGCACAGATACGCAGTATTTT. Translated: CASSPRGATSTDTQYF.

The chain couples TRBV6-6 to TRBJ1-5; D might be TRBD1 (5 bases). V dropped 11 bases and J dropped 0 bases, with 14 bases sitting between them. This CDR3 spans 14 amino acids. Germline V lookup: CDR1 MNHNY, CDR2 SVGAGI (reference sequence). The CDR3 loop reads CALGGLGSNQPQHF. CDR3 in DNA: TGTGCCCTGGGGGGTCTTGGTAGCAATCAGCCCCAGCATTTT.

This chain joins TRBV2 and TRBJ1-4, with D perhaps matching TRBD1 (5 bases). Between the trimmed V and J ends, which lost 3 bases and 2 bases, there was a span of 13 bases. Germline lookup yields CDR1 SNHLY and CDR2 FYNNEI. This CDR3 spans 16 amino acids. The CDR3 loop reads CASSDGGGGTNEKLFF. CDR3 DNA: TGTGCCAGCAGTGACGGGGGAGGAGGGACTAATGAAAAACTGTTTTTT.

The chain recombines TRBV7-6 with TRBJ2-7, with TRBD2 matching 13 bases. The CDR3 totals 16 residues. V shed 5 bases, J shed 2 bases, and the junction held 6 bases outside the gene matches. The germline CDR1 and CDR2 sequences are SGHVS and FNYEAQ. The CDR3 reads CASSPGLAGAPYEQYF. The CDR3 coding sequence is TGTGCCAGCAGCCCTGGACTAGCGGGGGCCCCCTACGAGCAGTACTTC.

V and J are TRBV19 and TRBJ1-2, with D possibly TRBD1 on 6 matching bases. CDR3 length: 15 amino acids. Trimming stripped 4 bases from V and 7 bases from J, with 19 bases between. Germline assignment: CDR1 LNHDA and CDR2 SQIVND (reference sequence). Written as DNA, the CDR3 is TGTGCCAGTAGTAACCAACAGGGATTCCTACCTGGCTACACCTTC. It is translated as CASSNQQGFLPGYTF.

The chain has TRBV12-3 or TRBV12-4 and TRBJ2-3; 7 positions match TRBD1. Germline trimming cut 6 bases from V and 4 bases from J; bases unmatched to any gene: 4. This CDR3 is built from 13 residues. The CDR3 loop is CASRPTGADTQYF. CDR3 bases: TGTGCCAGCAGACCAACAGGGGCAGATACGCAGTATTTT.